This T cell receptor (beta chain) was retrieved from a study of blood T cell repertoires in COVID-19. Study details: The study drew acute and convalescent COVID-19 samples from the United States, Italy and Spain. Nucleic acid was either cDNA or gDNA, and it came from T cells, B-cell-depleted T cells, or PBMCs.

V was shortened by 5 bases and J by 3 bases, with 15 bases between the two germline ends. The germline V gene has CDR1 SEHNR and CDR2 FQNEAQ (reference sequence). CDR3 length: 15 amino acids. In the authors' workflow: Nucleated cell counts were estimated from reference gene primer amplification. TCRdb keeps only in-frame clones here, not all; method: immunoSEQ multiplex PCR. The DNA was the basis for D and trimming; V, J and clone size are from that table. The table has about 34,000 clones, 90% to 95% seen once; the top ten hold around two fifths. This receptor was identified in a man between 60 and 70 years old with active or convalescent COVID-19. V usage is TRBV7-9 and J usage is TRBJ2-3; no clear D gene. Sequencing was done on a sample of peripheral blood. The CDR3 sequence is CASSPRLGETDTQYF. The CDR3 bases are TGTGCCAGCAGCCCACGTTTAGGAGAGACAGATACGCAGTATTTT. Full variable domain (remainder filled in from reference TRBV7-9 and TRBJ2-3): DTGVSQNPRHKITKRGQNVTFRCDPISEHNRLYWYRQTLGQGPEFLTYFQNEAQLEKSRLLSDRFSAERPKGSFSTLEIQRTEQGDSAMYLCASSPRLGETDTQYFGPGTRLTVL.